The 21 T cell receptor beta chains in this list originate from one sample, sequenced in a study of cytomegalovirus exposure and HLA in healthy donors. This PCR relied on a set of 60 Vbeta primers and 13 Jbeta primers. Produced via immunoSEQ multiplex PCR; TCRdb's table is partial and in-frame only. Of around 130,000 clones listed, roughly 70% are singletons. Sequencing was done on a sample of PBMCs. The receptor set was obtained from a man aged 25-45 years in good health and CMV-seronegative.

V usage is TRBV29-1 and J usage is TRBJ2-7; possibly TRBD1 for D (7 bases). V lost 3 bases and J lost 6, with 12 bases in between. This CDR3 is 12 amino acids long. Germline V lookup: CDR1 SQVTM, CDR2 ANQGSEA. CDR3 DNA sequence: TGCAGCGTTGAGAGGCAGGGGGGCGAGCAGTACTTC. This gives the protein CSVERQGGEQYF.

A single count supports this clone. This chain links TRBV5-1 with TRBJ2-7; 8 bases match TRBD1. This CDR3 contains 16 residues. The V segment lost 3 bases and the J segment 4 bases; nucleotides outside the gene matches: 12. From germline, CDR1 is SGHRS and CDR2 YFSETQ. In DNA form, the CDR3 reads TGCGCCAGCAGCTCGGGGACAGGCAGTTCCCCGTACGAGCAGTACTTC. Translating gives CASSSGTGSSPYEQYF.

The CDR3 here is CASSSWDRGYEQYF. CDR3 nucleotide sequence: TGTGCCAGCAGCTCCTGGGACAGGGGCTACGAGCAGTACTTC. The chain joins TRBV5-8 to TRBJ2-7; TRBD1 matches at 10 bases. This CDR3 contains 14 residues. CDR1 and CDR2 (germline): SGHTS, YDEGEE. After removal of 3 bases from V and 3 bases from J, the junction contained 3 bases not matched to a gene.

This chain joins TRBV7-9 and TRBJ1-2; D is possibly TRBD1 (5 bases). Trimming pared 3 bases from V and 3 bases from J, leaving 5 bases between. In germline, CDR1 is SEHNR, CDR2 FQNEAQ (reference sequence). This CDR3 has 12 amino acids. CDR3 bases: TGTGCCAGCAGCTTGACAGACTATGGCTACACCTTC. It yields the protein CASSLTDYGYTF.

The chain has TRBV7-9 and TRBJ2-3; 9 positions match TRBD1. CDR1 and CDR2 (germline): SEHNR, FQNEAQ (reference sequence). The CDR3 is 16 amino acids. The V gene end was trimmed by 3 bases and the J gene end by 0 bases; junction bases not matched to a gene: 4. The CDR3 nucleotides are TGTGCCAGCAGCTTTCCCGGACAGGGGAGCACAGATACGCAGTATTTT. Protein: CASSFPGQGSTDTQYF.

The table lists this clone with a count of one. The V call is TRBV30, the J call TRBJ1-5; D is ambiguous. Trimming left V 0 bases short and J 0 bases short, with 6 bases between. This CDR3 comprises 14 residues. Germline V gene data show CDR1 as GTSNPN and CDR2 as SVGIG (reference sequence). The DNA for the CDR3 is TGTGCCTGGAGTGTGGAGAATAGCAATCAGCCCCAGCATTTT. Amino acids: CAWSVENSNQPQHF.

The genes are TRBV28 and TRBJ1-2; 8 positions match TRBD1. The V gene end was trimmed by 8 bases and the J gene end by 6 bases; junction bases not matched to a gene: 11. This CDR3 contains 14 residues. Germline V gene sequence: CDR1 MDHEN, CDR2 SYDVKM. CDR3 loop: CASGQGGRKDGYTF. As DNA, the CDR3 is TGTGCCAGCGGACAGGGAGGTCGCAAGGATGGCTACACCTTC.

The rearrangement links TRBV6-6 to TRBJ1-4; 8 nucleotides match TRBD1. Germline V CDR1 and CDR2: MNHNY, SVGAGI (reference sequence). J lost 7 bases, V lost 7 bases, and 8 bases had no gene match. The length of the CDR3 is 14 residues. The CDR3 DNA reads TGTGCCAGCAAGACGACAGGGGCCGGTGAAAAACTGTTTTTT. This sequence encodes CASKTTGAGEKLFF.

This clone showed up just once. The chain uses TRBV7-6 and TRBJ1-2, with D perhaps matching TRBD1 (6 bases). V was shortened by 5 bases and J by 2 bases, with 12 bases between the two germline ends. The CDR3 totals 14 residues. The germline V gene encodes CDR1 SGHVS and CDR2 FNYEAQ. CDR3 loop: CASSPWTANYGYTF. The CDR3 DNA is TGTGCCAGCAGCCCTTGGACAGCAAACTATGGCTACACCTTC.

J is TRBJ2-7 and V is TRBV5-4, with 13 bases aligning to TRBD2. Germline loops: CDR1 SGHNT, CDR2 YYREEE (reference sequence). V lost 3 bases, J lost 4 bases, and 4 bases stayed unmatched. The CDR3 consists of 15 residues. CDR3 bases: TGTGCCAGCAGCTCAGGACTAGCGGGAGCTTACGAGCAGTACTTC. Translation: CASSSGLAGAYEQYF.

The J gene is TRBJ2-2, the V gene TRBV2; 7 positions match TRBD1. V was pared by 6 bases and J by 6 bases, with 7 bases of the junction left unmatched. CDR3 size: 14 residues. In germline, CDR1 is SNHLY, CDR2 FYNNEI. Here the CDR3 DNA reads TGTGCCAGCAGATTGGACAGGTCCGCCGGGGAGCTGTTTTTT. It codes for CASRLDRSAGELFF.

The chain couples TRBV28 to TRBJ2-1; TRBD2 matches 15 bases. This CDR3 is built from 18 residues. Germline values: CDR1 MDHEN, CDR2 SYDVKM. V lost 6 bases and J lost 7; bases outside the gene matches: 13. This CDR3 is CASSPGGLAGGRPNEQFF. For the CDR3, the DNA is TGTGCCAGCAGCCCAGGGGGACTAGCGGGAGGTCGTCCTAATGAGCAGTTCTTC. Filled out from reference TRBV28 and TRBJ2-1, the complete variable domain reads DVKVTQSSRYLVKRTGEKVFLECVQDMDHENMFWYRQDPGLGLRLIYFSYDVKMKEKGDIPEGYSVSREKKERFSLILESASTNQTSMYLCASSPGGLAGGRPNEQFFGPGTRLTVL.

This clone was observed a handful of times. This sequence joins TRBV5-6 and TRBJ2-7; TRBD2 matches at 9 bases. Germline lookup yields CDR1 SGHDT and CDR2 YYEEEE. V gave up 4 bases and J gave up 8 bases; unmatched junction bases: 4. The CDR3 runs 12 residues. The CDR3 nucleotides are TGTGCCAGCAGCCCGGGGACTAGCAAGCAGTACTTC. Its protein product is CASSPGTSKQYF.

The rearrangement uses TRBV2 and TRBJ2-5, with 7 bases identical to TRBD1. The germline V gene has CDR1 SNHLY and CDR2 FYNNEI. Losses at the gene ends were 4 bases for V and 5 bases for J; bases not matched to a gene: 4. The CDR3 loop spans 13 amino acids. The CDR3 protein is CASSGQGRETQYF. DNA of the CDR3: TGTGCCAGCAGTGGACAGGGCCGTGAGACCCAGTACTTC.

The chain uses TRBV14 and TRBJ2-1, with 9 bases fitting TRBD2. V gave up 7 bases and J gave up 9 bases; unmatched junction bases: 7. Germline loops: CDR1 SGHDN, CDR2 FVKESK. This CDR3 region has 13 residues. CDR3 sequence (DNA): TGTGCCAGCAACCCGCGGGAGGGGGTTGAGCAGTTCTTC. This gives the protein CASNPREGVEQFF.

This chain connects TRBV28 to TRBJ2-7; 13 nucleotides match TRBD2. The V segment lost 6 bases and the J segment 3 bases; nucleotides outside the gene matches: 8. This CDR3 is built from 16 residues. Germline V gene sequence: CDR1 MDHEN, CDR2 SYDVKM. The CDR3 here is CASSPRLAGGRYEQYF. The CDR3 nucleotides read TGTGCCAGCAGCCCTAGACTAGCGGGAGGACGCTACGAGCAGTACTTC. Using reference TRBV28 and TRBJ2-7 for the parts outside the CDR3, the full variable domain is DVKVTQSSRYLVKRTGEKVFLECVQDMDHENMFWYRQDPGLGLRLIYFSYDVKMKEKGDIPEGYSVSREKKERFSLILESASTNQTSMYLCASSPRLAGGRYEQYFGPGTRLTVT.

This clone was detected only once. The genes are TRBV7-2 and TRBJ1-1, with unresolved D. Trimming removed 6 bases at V and 5 bases at J, with 13 bases between. The CDR3 contains 13 residues. Germline V CDR1 and CDR2: SGHTA, FQGNSA. The CDR3 DNA sequence: TGTGCCAGCAGACTCGACGGGTGGACTGAAGCTTTCTTT. Its protein is CASRLDGWTEAFF.

This clone was found a few times. The chain links TRBV11-2 to TRBJ2-2, with TRBD1 as a possible D gene (5 bases). V was shortened by 11 bases and J by 3 bases, with 16 bases between the two germline ends. The germline V gene has CDR1 SGHAT and CDR2 FQNNGV. This CDR3 has 14 residues. CDR3 residues: CAGLTGSDTGELFF. CDR3 nucleotides: TGTGCCGGATTAACAGGCTCGGACACCGGGGAGCTGTTTTTT. The full variable domain, with the rest looked up from reference TRBV11-2 and TRBJ2-2, is EAGVAQSPRYKIIEKRQSVAFWCNPISGHATLYWYQQILGQGPKLLIQFQNNGVVDDSQLPKDRFSAERLKGVDSTLKIQPAKLEDSAVYLCAGLTGSDTGELFFGEGSRLTVL.

This chain uses TRBV4-3 with TRBJ2-7; 10 bases align to TRBD1. CDR3 length equals 16 residues. Trimming removed 3 bases from V and 0 bases from J; junction bases left unmatched: 5. Germline CDR1 reads LGHNA; CDR2 reads YSLEER. The DNA for the CDR3 is TGCGCCAGCAGCCACGGGACAGGGGCCGACTCCTACGAGCAGTACTTC. It is translated as CASSHGTGADSYEQYF.

The chain recombines TRBV6-1 with TRBJ1-6; 9 bases map to TRBD1. The germline CDR1 and CDR2 sequences are MNHNS and SASEGT. CDR3 length: 14 amino acids. The V gene end was trimmed by 6 bases and the J gene end by 10 bases; junction bases not matched to a gene: 7. The CDR3 region has the DNA TGTGCCAGCAGATACAGGGGGCTAGGATCACCCCTCCACTTT. This translates into CASRYRGLGSPLHF.

The V call is TRBV7-9, the J call TRBJ2-7; D unclear. V was trimmed by 2 bases and J by 3 bases, leaving 14 bases between them. The germline V gene has CDR1 SEHNR and CDR2 FQNEAQ (reference sequence). There are 15 residues in the CDR3. Written as DNA, the CDR3 is TGTGCCAGCAGCTTAATCGGGTCCTCGGGCTACGAGCAGTACTTC. This gives the protein CASSLIGSSGYEQYF.